The 25 T cell receptor beta chains below all came from one sample that was sequenced in a study of shared clonotypes between healthy human individuals. CD45RO-negative, CCR7-selected cells formed the naive CD8 fraction, which excluded terminally differentiated effector memory CD45RA+ cells. The data were produced by immunoSEQ multiplex PCR, yet TCRdb's version contains in-frame clones alone and is incomplete. The data show under 1 million clones, approximately 96% seen once. The sequencing input was naive CD8+ T cells sorted from blood. These receptor sequences come from a man in his thirties or forties in good health.

The rearrangement joins TRBV6-1 to TRBJ2-7; D not resolved. The germline V gene encodes CDR1 MNHNS and CDR2 SASEGT. V was shortened by 4 bases and J by 5 bases, with 12 bases between the two germline ends. This CDR3 region has 13 residues. The DNA for the CDR3 is TGTGCCAGCAGTGGGCCACGCCACCACGAGCAGTACTTC. Translation gives CASSGPRHHEQYF.

The chain couples TRBV5-6 to TRBJ2-7, with D tentatively TRBD1 or TRBD2 (6 bases each). Trimming shortened V by 4 bases and J by 8 bases, and 19 bases separated the two germline ends. This CDR3 region has 14 residues. Germline CDR1 and CDR2: SGHDT and YYEEEE. CDR3 protein: CASSPGWGALKQYF. The CDR3 coding sequence is TGTGCCAGCAGCCCTGGTTGGGGGGCCCTAAAGCAGTACTTC.

The chain links TRBV10-3 to TRBJ2-7, with TRBD1 as a possible D gene (5 bases). This CDR3 has 11 amino acids. The germline CDR1 and CDR2 sequences are ENHRY and SYGVKD. This CDR3 is CASSRDYEQYF. CDR3 coding DNA: TGTGCGTCGTCCAGGGACTACGAGCAGTACTTC.

The V and J genes are TRBV25-1 and TRBJ2-7, with TRBD1 matching 11 bases. After removal of 8 bases from V and 5 bases from J, the junction contained 5 bases not matched to a gene. The CDR3 covers 13 residues. Germline V CDR1 and CDR2: MGHDK, SYGVNS. CDR3 sequence: CASAWDRGNEQYF. DNA of the CDR3: TGTGCCAGCGCTTGGGACAGGGGGAACGAGCAGTACTTC.

This rearrangement joins TRBV5-5 to TRBJ2-1; D not certain. Trimming shortened V by 0 bases and J by 6 bases, and 7 bases separated the two germline ends. CDR1 is SGHKS and CDR2 is YYEKEE in the germline V gene (reference sequence). The length of the CDR3 is 13 residues. The CDR3 is CASSLVASNEQFF. The DNA of the CDR3 is TGTGCCAGCAGCTTGGTGGCCTCCAATGAGCAGTTCTTC.

V gene TRBV2 combines with J gene TRBJ1-5; 7 bases agree with TRBD1. Unmatched junction bases numbered 20, after V lost 6 bases and J lost 6 bases. Germline V gene lookup returns CDR1 SNHLY and CDR2 FYNNEI. CDR3 length: 18 residues. CDR3 coding DNA: TGTGCCAGCAGCGCCCCAACAGGGGCGCGTGGCAAGGGTCAGCCCCAGCATTTT. Translation: CASSAPTGARGKGQPQHF. The variable domain in full, completed from reference TRBV2 and TRBJ1-5, reads EPEVTQTPSHQVTQMGQEVILRCVPISNHLYFYWYRQILGQKVEFLVSFYNNEISEKSEIFDDQFSVERPDGSNFTLKIRSTKLEDSAMYFCASSAPTGARGKGQPQHFGDGTRLSIL.

This rearrangement joins TRBV7-8 to TRBJ2-1, with 12 nucleotides matching TRBD2. Per the germline V gene, CDR1 is SGHVS and CDR2 is FQNEAQ. Trimming took 8 bases from V and 7 from J; bases not matched to a gene: 18. CDR3 size: 18 residues. The CDR3, as DNA: TGTGCCAGCGTAGGAGGGGCGACTAGCGGGAGACCGGGGAATGAGCAGTTCTTC. Protein sequence: CASVGGATSGRPGNEQFF.

This chain joins TRBV5-4 and TRBJ2-2, with 7 positions matching TRBD1. J lost 3 bases, V lost 4 bases, and 3 bases had no gene match. Germline values: CDR1 SGHNT, CDR2 YYREEE (reference sequence). This CDR3 comprises 14 residues. CDR3 residues: CASSGTDYTGELFF. CDR3 sequence (DNA): TGTGCCAGCAGCGGGACAGACTACACCGGGGAGCTGTTTTTT. The variable domain in full, with the rest retrieved from reference TRBV5-4 and TRBJ2-2, is ETGVTQSPTHLIKTRGQQVTLRCSSQSGHNTVSWYQQALGQGPQFIFQYYREEENGRGNFPPRFSGLQFPNYSSELNVNALELDDSALYLCASSGTDYTGELFFGEGSRLTVL.

This clone was picked up one time. The V gene is TRBV7-9, the J gene TRBJ2-1, with D uncertain. Trimming shortened V by 1 base and J by 9 bases, and 7 bases separated the two germline ends. The CDR3 spans 12 residues. Looked up from germline, CDR1 is SEHNR and CDR2 is FQNEAQ (reference sequence). For the CDR3, the DNA is TGTGCCAGCAGCTTAGTCACCACTGAGCAGTTCTTC. Protein product: CASSLVTTEQFF. Full variable domain (missing parts from reference TRBV7-9 and TRBJ2-1): DTGVSQNPRHKITKRGQNVTFRCDPISEHNRLYWYRQTLGQGPEFLTYFQNEAQLEKSRLLSDRFSAERPKGSFSTLEIQRTEQGDSAMYLCASSLVTTEQFFGPGTRLTVL.

The CDR3 reads CASSPGGQLSSYEQYF. CDR3 in DNA: TGTGCCAGCAGCCCCGGCGGGCAGTTGAGCTCCTACGAGCAGTACTTC. The V call is TRBV5-6, the J call TRBJ2-7, with D perhaps TRBD2 (5 bases). V lost 4 bases, J lost 0 bases, and 17 bases lay in between. This CDR3 has 16 amino acids. Looked up from germline, CDR1 is SGHDT and CDR2 is YYEEEE.

The chain combines TRBV27 with TRBJ2-7; TRBD2 agrees at 7 bases. J was trimmed by 3 bases and V by 0 bases; bases with no gene match: 5. The CDR3 contains 15 residues. Looked up from germline, CDR1 is MNHEY and CDR2 is SMNVEV (reference sequence). DNA of the CDR3: TGTGCCAGCAGTTTATCGCCGGGACTATTCTACGAGCAGTACTTC. Protein: CASSLSPGLFYEQYF.

The CDR3 reads CASSSWIAGGPDTQYF. The DNA for the CDR3 is TGTGCCAGCAGCTCTTGGATAGCGGGAGGCCCAGATACGCAGTATTTT. The chain has TRBV27 and TRBJ2-3; TRBD2 aligns across 10 bases. The V gene end was trimmed by 6 bases and the J gene end by 4 bases; junction bases not matched to a gene: 10. The CDR3 sequence is 16 residues long. Germline CDR1 is MNHEY and CDR2 is SMNVEV (reference sequence).

The V gene is TRBV6-5, the J gene TRBJ2-5; D uncertain. V was shortened by 0 bases and J by 2 bases, with 7 bases between the two germline ends. Germline assignment: CDR1 MNHEY and CDR2 SVGAGI. The CDR3 extends over 14 amino acids. For the CDR3, the DNA is TGTGCCAGCAGTTACTCGACGTGGCAAGAGACCCAGTACTTC. Residues: CASSYSTWQETQYF.

This CDR3 is CASSLWSGEYQETQYF. As DNA, the CDR3 is TGTGCCAGCAGTTTATGGTCAGGGGAATATCAAGAGACCCAGTACTTC. The chain recombines TRBV27 with TRBJ2-5; possible D gene TRBD1, 6 bases. V was trimmed by 1 base and J by 2 bases, leaving 14 bases between them. CDR3 length: 16 amino acids. Germline CDR1 is MNHEY and CDR2 is SMNVEV (reference sequence).

The chain joins TRBV2 to TRBJ1-1, with TRBD1 identical over 7 bases. The length of the CDR3 is 10 residues. CDR1 is SNHLY, CDR2 FYNNEI, per germline. Losses at the gene ends were 11 bases for V and 8 bases for J; bases not matched to a gene: 5. The CDR3 coding sequence is TGTGCCTCGATGGGACAGGAAGCTTTCTTT. Its translation is CASMGQEAFF.

The rearrangement joins TRBV7-9 to TRBJ2-3; 9 nucleotides line up with TRBD1. The CDR3 totals 15 residues. Trimming cost V 3 bases and J 1 base; bases outside gene matches: 2. Per germline, CDR1 SEHNR and CDR2 FQNEAQ (reference sequence). CDR3 residues: CASSFRDRGTDTQYF. For the CDR3, the DNA is TGTGCCAGCAGCTTCCGGGACAGGGGCACAGATACGCAGTATTTT.

The chain combines TRBV14 with TRBJ2-3, with D maybe TRBD1 (5 bases). Trimming removed 5 bases at V and 0 bases at J, with 33 bases between. CDR1 SGHDN and CDR2 FVKESK come from the germline V gene. The CDR3 totals 22 residues. The CDR3 DNA reads TGTGCCAGCAGCGACGACCCCATTTTGACAGCTTCTATTGGCCCTAGCACAGATACGCAGTATTTT. As protein: CASSDDPILTASIGPSTDTQYF.

The chain combines TRBV10-3 with TRBJ2-6, with D unresolved. CDR3 length equals 14 residues. The V gene lost 6 bases and the J gene lost 2 bases, with 8 bases spanning the gap. The germline gives CDR1 ENHRY, CDR2 SYGVKD. CDR3 sequence (DNA): TGTGCCATCAGGCTGGGAACTGGGGCCAACGTCCTGACTTTC. Protein: CAIRLGTGANVLTF.

V and J are TRBV19 and TRBJ2-1, with 7 positions matching TRBD2. This CDR3 comprises 14 residues. The V segment lost 7 bases and the J segment 5 bases; nucleotides outside the gene matches: 8. Looked up from germline, CDR1 is LNHDA and CDR2 is SQIVND (reference sequence). The CDR3 DNA sequence: TGTGCCAGTACTGGGCGGGAGCGGAACAATGAGCAGTTCTTC. Its translation is CASTGRERNNEQFF.

This rearrangement joins TRBV29-1 to TRBJ2-1; 9 positions match TRBD2. The V gene's germline CDR1 is SQVTM and CDR2 ANQGSEA. V was clipped by 4 bases and J by 1 base; unmatched bases: 11. CDR3 length equals 17 residues. Here the CDR3 reads CSVVYSSGIGSYNEQFF. CDR3 nucleotides: TGCAGCGTTGTGTATTCTAGCGGGATCGGGTCCTACAATGAGCAGTTCTTC.

This clone was counted a single time. This sequence joins TRBV6-1 and TRBJ2-2, with unresolved D. The germline gives CDR1 MNHNS, CDR2 SASEGT. The CDR3 loop spans 15 amino acids. Trimming removed 0 bases from V and 3 bases from J, with 8 bases in between. The CDR3 DNA is TGTGCCAGCAGTGAAGCGGGCTCCTACACCGGGGAGCTGTTTTTT. This encodes CASSEAGSYTGELFF.

A word on this clone: The same CDR3 is also encoded by other DNA sequences in this sample. This rearrangement joins TRBV6-1 to TRBJ2-7, with 7 bases aligning to TRBD1. The germline gives CDR1 MNHNS, CDR2 SASEGT. The V segment lost 6 bases and the J segment 3 bases; nucleotides outside the gene matches: 5. The CDR3 is made up of 13 amino acids. The CDR3 protein is CASSLRDSYEQYF. The CDR3 DNA reads as TGTGCCAGCAGCCTAAGGGACAGCTACGAGCAGTACTTC.

The chain uses TRBV5-1 and TRBJ2-2; 9 bases are a match to TRBD1. This CDR3 contains 14 residues. The trim removed 9 bases at V and 2 bases at J, leaving 5 bases unmatched. Per germline, CDR1 SGHRS and CDR2 YFSETQ. The CDR3 spells CATRDRANTGELFF. CDR3 bases: TGCGCCACCCGGGACAGGGCTAACACCGGGGAGCTGTTTTTT.

The chain uses TRBV5-1 and TRBJ2-4; D gene ambiguous. The CDR3 is 14 residues long. Germline lookup yields CDR1 SGHRS and CDR2 YFSETQ. Trimming removed 0 bases from V and 4 bases from J, with 8 bases in between. CDR3 in amino acids: CASSLAGGKNIQYF. The CDR3 nucleotides are TGCGCCAGCAGCTTGGCGGGTGGGAAAAACATTCAGTACTTC.

The chain combines TRBV21-1 with TRBJ2-5; the table's TRBD2 call for D was not verified on the DNA. TRBV21-1 is shown as a pseudogene. The CDR3 length is 20 residues. The CDR3 coding sequence is TGTGCCAGCAGCAAAGGACCGGCGGGACTAGCGGGAAGGTACCAAGAGACCCAGTACTTC. Amino acids: CASSKGPAGLAGRYQETQYF.